A single sample is the source of the 3 T cell receptor beta chains below, sequenced in a study of graft-versus-host responses after intestinal transplantation (dated by TCRdb to the early 2020s). The label giving this sample's time point can be read as: cells obtained before transplantation from donor or recipient. These TCRs' antigens remain unknown. Receptor amplification or capture employed the immunoSEQ multiplex PCR assay. In TCRdb, the immuneACCESS table is reduced to in-frame sequences with V and J assigned. These tables do not hold every clone; where another copy was compared, an unresolved V gene accounts for under half, and the others remain unexplained. This sample gives 60,000 to 65,000 clones in total; 90% of them show up just once. The ten biggest clones cover around 1.7% of the sample. The material was unstimulated CD8+ T cells sorted from spleen or lymph node cells, obtained before transplant. Receptor source: a human donor who was the organ donor for an intestinal transplant.

This clone was detected only once. V gene TRBV19 combines with J gene TRBJ1-5; no definite D call. There are 14 residues in the CDR3. Germline V gene data show CDR1 as LNHDA and CDR2 as SQIVND (reference sequence). V was cut by 3 bases and J by 0 bases, with 6 bases left in between. CDR3 bases: TGTGCCAGTAGTATGCGCCCTAGCAATCAGCCCCAGCATTTT. Translation gives CASSMRPSNQPQHF.

The genes are TRBV7-2 and TRBJ2-3, with 9 bases lining up with TRBD2. The CDR3 runs to 16 residues. In germline, CDR1 is SGHTA, CDR2 FQGNSA. J gave up 0 bases and V 6 bases, and 7 bases lay outside the gene matches. CDR3 sequence: CASRRLAGLSTDTQYF. Here the CDR3 DNA reads TGTGCCAGCAGACGTCTAGCGGGGTTAAGCACAGATACGCAGTATTTT.

The rearrangement joins TRBV4-1 to TRBJ1-1; D perhaps matches TRBD1 (5 bases). This CDR3 region has 15 residues. Germline V gives CDR1 MGHRA, CDR2 YSYEKL. V lost 1 base and J 6 bases, leaving 15 bases between the germline ends. CDR3 in DNA: TGCGCCAGCAGCCAAGTCGCCGGGGGGGACTCTGAAGCTTTCTTT. This gives the protein CASSQVAGGDSEAFF.